A selection of T cell receptor beta chains follows, all from one sample in a study of T cells after yellow fever vaccination. Using its own MiXCR run on the 5' RACE reads, TCRdb lists one record per CDR3 protein. The data hold some 600,000 distinct CDR3 sequences, with roughly an eighth observed a single time. The specimen comprised PBMCs, sampled on the day of the yellow fever booster vaccination. The receptors were gathered from a man aged 30 to 39 who received the YFV17D yellow fever vaccine. Each CDR3 is given with its conserved first and last residue. A D gene is named only where the DNA matches it firmly. The size field is filled for only some rows; it gives once, few, many or a size class.

CDR3 DNA	CDR3 protein	D gene	V gene	J gene	clone size
TGTGCCAGCAGCTTAGGGGGACTAGCTCGAGATACGCAGTATTTT	CASSLGGLARDTQYF	TRBD2	TRBV11-2	TRBJ2-3	few
TGTGCCAGCAGCGTAGAGGGTTCGGGGACCGGGGAGCTGTTTTTT	CASSVEGSGTGELFF	NA	TRBV9	TRBJ2-2	NA
TGTGCCAGCAAGATCGACTATTCCTACGAGCAGTACTTC	CASKIDYSYEQYF	NA	TRBV2	TRBJ2-7	few
TGCAGTGCTACGTGGGGATACGAGCAGTACTTC	CSATWGYEQYF	NA	TRBV20-1	TRBJ2-7	NA
TGTGCCAGCAGTTCTCGGACTAGCGCGTCCTATGGGGATACGCAGTATTTT	CASSSRTSASYGDTQYF	TRBD2	TRBV28	TRBJ2-3	NA
TGTGCCAGCAGCGTAGACGGGGCTTCCTACAATGAGCAGTTCTTC	CASSVDGASYNEQFF	NA	TRBV9	TRBJ2-1	NA
TGTGCCTGGAGTCCGACAGGTGAAGGGGAGCAGTTCTTC	CAWSPTGEGEQFF	NA	TRBV30	TRBJ2-1	NA
TGTGCCAGCAGTTACTACGGGACAGGGGACTATGGCTACACCTTC	CASSYYGTGDYGYTF	TRBD1	TRBV6-5	TRBJ1-2	many
TGCAGTGCGTGGACCGGGACAGGGTCCAATGAGCAGTTCTTC	CSAWTGTGSNEQFF	TRBD1	TRBV20-1	TRBJ2-1	NA
TGTGCCAGCTCACCGAGCGACACACGAGGGCAGTACTTC	CASSPSDTRGQYF	NA	TRBV18	TRBJ2-7	NA
TGTGCCAGTAGTACCCCCGGGAGAGGAGAGACCCAGTACTTC	CASSTPGRGETQYF	NA	TRBV19	TRBJ2-5	few
TGTGCCAGCAGCCCCGAGGTGGGGACCCAGTACTTC	CASSPEVGTQYF	NA	TRBV7-2	TRBJ2-5	NA
TGCAGTGCTAGAGATCGTAGCGGGAGACCCAATGAGCAGTTCTTC	CSARDRSGRPNEQFF	TRBD2	TRBV20-1	TRBJ2-1	few
TGTGCCAGCAGGGTGATAGGGGGCGGCTACACCTTC	CASRVIGGGYTF	TRBD1	TRBV2	TRBJ1-2	NA
TGTGCCAGCAGTCAAGCCTGGGGATTAGCCAAAAACATTCAGTACTTC	CASSQAWGLAKNIQYF	NA	TRBV6-2/TRBV6-3	TRBJ2-4	few
TGCAGTGCCCCGGGAGTGGGGTACAATGAGCAGTTCTTC	CSAPGVGYNEQFF	NA	TRBV20-1	TRBJ2-1	NA
TGTGCCAGCAGCCGCCCCACAGGGAATGAGCAGTTCTTC	CASSRPTGNEQFF	NA	TRBV4-2	TRBJ2-1	few
TGTGCCAGCAGCCTAGCGGGGATGGGCAATGAGCAGTTCTTC	CASSLAGMGNEQFF	TRBD2	TRBV5-5	TRBJ2-1	NA
TGTGCCAGCAGCTCCCTAGCGGGAGCCGGGGAGCTGTTTTTT	CASSSLAGAGELFF	TRBD2	TRBV7-2	TRBJ2-2	many
TGTGCCAGCAGTGGGGGTTCCCGCGAGACCCAGTACTTC	CASSGGSRETQYF	NA	TRBV2	TRBJ2-5	NA
TGTGCCAGCAGCACACTCACCCAGGGGGCCGGCACAGATACGCAGTATTTT	CASSTLTQGAGTDTQYF	TRBD1	TRBV9	TRBJ2-3	NA
TGTGCCAGCAGCTTACGGACGCTAGCGGGTACCGCATCCTACGAGCAGTACTTC	CASSLRTLAGTASYEQYF	TRBD2	TRBV11-2	TRBJ2-7	NA
TGCAGTGCTTCAGCGGGTGCGAACACCGGGGAGCTGTTTTTT	CSASAGANTGELFF	NA	TRBV20-1	TRBJ2-2	few
TGTGCCACCCTATCGACGACAGGGACGCAGTATTTT	CATLSTTGTQYF	TRBD1	TRBV27	TRBJ2-3	NA
TGTGCCAGTAGCGGGAGGGCCGAGGGGGAGACCCAGTACTTC	CASSGRAEGETQYF	TRBD2	TRBV10-3	TRBJ2-5	NA
TGTGCCAGCAGCCCCAGGGACGTCCTGACTTTC	CASSPRDVLTF	NA	TRBV6-2/TRBV6-3	TRBJ2-6	NA
TGTGCCAGCAGCGTTCGTGGCAGCGGGGAGCTGTTTTTT	CASSVRGSGELFF	NA	TRBV9	TRBJ2-2	NA
TGTGCCAGCAGCCTAGGGCGGGTGGAGCAGTACTTC	CASSLGRVEQYF	NA	TRBV14	TRBJ2-7	few
TGTGCCAGCAGCCAGGGGGCAGATGGAAACACCATATATTTT	CASSQGADGNTIYF	TRBD1	TRBV9	TRBJ1-3	NA
TGTGCCAGCTCGCGGGGACAGAACACTGAAGCTCTCTTT	CASSRGQNTEALF	TRBD1	TRBV7-2	TRBJ1-1	NA
TGTGCTAGCAGCTTTGAAGGGTCCTATGGCTACACCTTC	CASSFEGSYGYTF	NA	TRBV7-7	TRBJ1-2	few
TGCAGCGTTGCGGGTACGGGAGGCAGTTCCAATGAGCAGTTCTTC	CSVAGTGGSSNEQFF	TRBD2	TRBV29-1	TRBJ2-1	NA
TGTGCCTGGAGAGAGTTCACTGAAGCTTTCTTT	CAWREFTEAFF	NA	TRBV30	TRBJ1-1	many
TGTGCCACCAGCGTTCCCAACAATGAGCAGTTCTTC	CATSVPNNEQFF	NA	TRBV15	TRBJ2-1	many
TGTGCCAGCAGCGCTGGGGCTGCCTCCTACAATGAGCAGTTCTTC	CASSAGAASYNEQFF	NA	TRBV9	TRBJ2-1	few
TGTGCCAGCACCCTGGGGGAGGTTGACGAAAAACTGTTTTTT	CASTLGEVDEKLFF	NA	TRBV7-9	TRBJ1-4	NA